This is a list of T cell receptor beta chains from one sample in a study of PD-L1 blockade in urothelial cancer. Assay used: immunoSEQ multiplex PCR; TCRdb lists only in-frame clones, some missing. The sample contains around 82,000 clones, 84% of which appear only once. Specimen: PBMCs, collected around atezolizumab (anti-PD-L1) treatment. The origin of the receptors is a man aged 60 to 69 with urothelial cancer. Each CDR3 is given with its conserved first and last residue. D genes are given only for firm matches. Clone size is not always given. Where it is, it says once, few, many or a class for expanded clones.

J gene: TRBJ2-7; D gene: TRBD2; V gene: TRBV9; clone size: NA; CDR3 DNA: TGTGCCAGCAGCGGTCCGGGACTAAGCCTCAACGAGCAGTACTTC; CDR3 protein: CASSGPGLSLNEQYF
J gene: TRBJ2-6; D gene: NA; V gene: TRBV27; clone size: NA; CDR3 DNA: TGTGCCAGCCATCCGGGAACCTACTCTGGGGCCAACGTCCTGACTTTC; CDR3 protein: CASHPGTYSGANVLTF
J gene: TRBJ2-1; D gene: NA; V gene: TRBV28; clone size: NA; CDR3 DNA: TGTGCCAGCAGTTTAAGTAGCACCTACAATGAGCAGTTCTTC; CDR3 protein: CASSLSSTYNEQFF
J gene: TRBJ2-3; D gene: NA; V gene: TRBV7-9; clone size: NA; CDR3 DNA: TGTGCCAGCAGCTCCGGCGGTGTCACGCAGTATTTT; CDR3 protein: CASSSGGVTQYF
J gene: TRBJ2-3; D gene: NA; V gene: TRBV7-2; clone size: NA; CDR3 DNA: TGTGCCAGCAGCTTAGGGCAGGTGGGCACAGATACGCAGTATTTT; CDR3 protein: CASSLGQVGTDTQYF
J gene: TRBJ2-7; D gene: TRBD1; V gene: TRBV11-2; clone size: NA; CDR3 DNA: TGTGCCAGCAGCTTGGACAGGGGCCTGGAGCAGTACTTC; CDR3 protein: CASSLDRGLEQYF
J gene: TRBJ1-2; D gene: NA; V gene: TRBV2; clone size: NA; CDR3 DNA: TGTGCCAGCAGTGAAGCGGCGGTTCCCTATGGCTACACCTTC; CDR3 protein: CASSEAAVPYGYTF
J gene: TRBJ2-5; D gene: NA; V gene: TRBV9; clone size: NA; CDR3 DNA: TGTGCCAGCAGCCCTAGACTACCTCAAGAGACCCAGTACTTC; CDR3 protein: CASSPRLPQETQYF
J gene: TRBJ2-3; D gene: TRBD1; V gene: TRBV7-2; clone size: NA; CDR3 DNA: TGTGCCAGCAGCCGTCCAGGGACAGGGAGATCAGATACGCAGTATTTT; CDR3 protein: CASSRPGTGRSDTQYF
J gene: TRBJ1-2; D gene: NA; V gene: TRBV10-3; clone size: once; CDR3 DNA: TGTGCCATCAGTGGGGGGGGGACTGGCTACACCTTC; CDR3 protein: CAISGGGTGYTF
J gene: TRBJ1-2; D gene: TRBD1; V gene: TRBV18; clone size: NA; CDR3 DNA: TGTGCCAGCTCCCTCCAGGGGGACACCTCTAACTATGGCTACACCTTC; CDR3 protein: CASSLQGDTSNYGYTF
J gene: TRBJ2-6; D gene: NA; V gene: TRBV4-3; clone size: NA; CDR3 DNA: TGCGCCAGCAGCTATCTTGCGTTCGGGGCCAACGTCCTGACTTTC; CDR3 protein: CASSYLAFGANVLTF
J gene: TRBJ2-7; D gene: TRBD1; V gene: TRBV18; clone size: NA; CDR3 DNA: TGTGCCAGCTCACGGGGGACAGGACCCTACGAGCAGTACTTC; CDR3 protein: CASSRGTGPYEQYF
J gene: TRBJ2-2; D gene: NA; V gene: TRBV14; clone size: NA; CDR3 DNA: TGTGCCAGCAGCCACTTGGAGGGACTGCCGAACACCGGGGAGCTGTTTTTT; CDR3 protein: CASSHLEGLPNTGELFF
J gene: TRBJ2-7; D gene: TRBD2; V gene: TRBV6-5; clone size: NA; CDR3 DNA: TGTGCCAGCAGCCCCGGGACTACCTCCTACGAGCAGTACTTC; CDR3 protein: CASSPGTTSYEQYF
J gene: TRBJ1-2; D gene: NA; V gene: TRBV5-1; clone size: NA; CDR3 DNA: TGCGCCAGCAGCCCTGGCGGGGTAGATGGCTACACCTTC; CDR3 protein: CASSPGGVDGYTF
J gene: TRBJ1-5; D gene: TRBD1; V gene: TRBV5-1; clone size: NA; CDR3 DNA: TGCGCCAGCAGCCCGGGACAGGGCGGTCAGCCCCAGCATTTT; CDR3 protein: CASSPGQGGQPQHF
J gene: TRBJ1-5; D gene: TRBD1; V gene: TRBV23-1; clone size: NA; CDR3 DNA: TGCGCCAGCAGTCCCGAGGACAGGGAGAATCAGCCCCAGCATTTT; CDR3 protein: CASSPEDRENQPQHF
J gene: TRBJ2-2; D gene: NA; V gene: TRBV7-2; clone size: NA; CDR3 DNA: TGTGCCAGCAGCTTTAGTTCGGTGTCCACCGGGGAGCTGTTTTTT; CDR3 protein: CASSFSSVSTGELFF
J gene: TRBJ1-1; D gene: NA; V gene: TRBV21-1; clone size: NA; CDR3 DNA: TGTGCCAGCAGCAAAGACAGGAGGAACACTGAAGCTTTCTTT; CDR3 protein: CASSKDRRNTEAFF
J gene: TRBJ2-7; D gene: NA; V gene: TRBV19; clone size: NA; CDR3 DNA: TGTGCCAGTACTTCTTCGCCCCTCGGCGAGCAGTACTTC; CDR3 protein: CASTSSPLGEQYF
J gene: TRBJ1-1; D gene: NA; V gene: TRBV25-1; clone size: NA; CDR3 DNA: TGTGCCAGCAGTGATTGGACCCAACAGGCAAACACTGAAGCTTTCTTT; CDR3 protein: CASSDWTQQANTEAFF
J gene: TRBJ2-4; D gene: TRBD1; V gene: TRBV19; clone size: NA; CDR3 DNA: TGTGCCAGTAGTCCGTCGGGACAGGGAAACATTCAGTACTTC; CDR3 protein: CASSPSGQGNIQYF
J gene: TRBJ2-5; D gene: NA; V gene: TRBV5-1; clone size: NA; CDR3 DNA: TGCGCCAGCAGCCCGCCGGTGGTTGCGGGAGAGACCCAGTACTTC; CDR3 protein: CASSPPVVAGETQYF
J gene: TRBJ2-7; D gene: TRBD1; V gene: TRBV29-1; clone size: NA; CDR3 DNA: TGCAGCGTTGAAGTAATGGGAAAGGGACAGGAGATAGGTTTGGGACACCGCTACGAGCAGTACTTC; CDR3 protein: CSVEVMGKGQEIGLGHRYEQYF
J gene: TRBJ1-6; D gene: NA; V gene: TRBV27; clone size: NA; CDR3 DNA: TGTGCCAGCAGTTTAGCTAATGTTGGTTCACCCCTCCACTTT; CDR3 protein: CASSLANVGSPLHF
J gene: TRBJ2-1; D gene: NA; V gene: TRBV6-4; clone size: NA; CDR3 DNA: TGTGCCAGCAGTACTAGCAATCGGGATTACAATGAGCAGTTCTTC; CDR3 protein: CASSTSNRDYNEQFF
J gene: TRBJ1-1; D gene: NA; V gene: TRBV7-9; clone size: once; CDR3 DNA: TGTGCCAGCAGCTTAAGAGATGGGCTCACTGAAGCTTTCTTT; CDR3 protein: CASSLRDGLTEAFF
J gene: TRBJ2-7; D gene: NA; V gene: TRBV30; clone size: NA; CDR3 DNA: TGTGCCCGGTCACCGGGACAAGCCTACGAGCAGTACTTC; CDR3 protein: CARSPGQAYEQYF
J gene: TRBJ2-2; D gene: TRBD2; V gene: TRBV7-9; clone size: once; CDR3 DNA: TGTGCCAGCAGCTTAGAGTTACTAGCGGGGGCCCTCAGCACCGGGGAGCTGTTTTTT; CDR3 protein: CASSLELLAGALSTGELFF
J gene: TRBJ1-4; D gene: NA; V gene: TRBV28; clone size: NA; CDR3 DNA: TGTGCCAGTACGGAGGGCTCAACTAATGAAAAACTGTTTTTT; CDR3 protein: CASTEGSTNEKLFF
J gene: TRBJ2-3; D gene: TRBD1; V gene: TRBV11-3; clone size: once; CDR3 DNA: TGTGCCAGCAGCCGGACAGGGGTCACAGATACGCAGTATTTT; CDR3 protein: CASSRTGVTDTQYF
J gene: TRBJ2-5; D gene: TRBD1; V gene: TRBV6-5; clone size: NA; CDR3 DNA: TGTGCCAGCATGAGGGGGCGAACCGTGGGGGAGACCCAGTACTTC; CDR3 protein: CASMRGRTVGETQYF
J gene: TRBJ1-2; D gene: NA; V gene: TRBV6-1; clone size: NA; CDR3 DNA: TGTGCCAGCAGTGATCTGACGCTCAGGAACTATGGCTACACCTTC; CDR3 protein: CASSDLTLRNYGYTF
J gene: TRBJ2-7; D gene: NA; V gene: TRBV30; clone size: NA; CDR3 DNA: TGTGCCTGGAGTAGGGGCAGCTCCTACGAGCAGTACTTC; CDR3 protein: CAWSRGSSYEQYF
J gene: TRBJ2-2; D gene: NA; V gene: TRBV19; clone size: few; CDR3 DNA: TGTGCCAGTAGTATGGGCAGGGGAGTGACCGGGGAGCTGTTTTTT; CDR3 protein: CASSMGRGVTGELFF
J gene: TRBJ2-1; D gene: NA; V gene: TRBV19; clone size: NA; CDR3 DNA: TGTGCCAGTAGCTTGATTGGGGCCCGAGCCTCTGAGCAGTTCTTC; CDR3 protein: CASSLIGARASEQFF
J gene: TRBJ2-3; D gene: NA; V gene: TRBV29-1; clone size: NA; CDR3 DNA: TGCAGCGTTGAAAGGGCTAGCGGCACAGATACGCAGTATTTT; CDR3 protein: CSVERASGTDTQYF
J gene: TRBJ2-1; D gene: NA; V gene: TRBV7-8; clone size: NA; CDR3 DNA: TGTGCCAGCAGCTCAATTAGGGGCGATGAGCAGTTCTTC; CDR3 protein: CASSSIRGDEQFF
J gene: TRBJ2-2; D gene: TRBD2; V gene: TRBV9; clone size: NA; CDR3 DNA: TGTGCCAGCAGCCCTCTGGGACTAGCGGGGGTCACCTTTAACACCGGGGAGCTGTTTTTT; CDR3 protein: CASSPLGLAGVTFNTGELFF
J gene: TRBJ2-3; D gene: TRBD1; V gene: TRBV27; clone size: NA; CDR3 DNA: TGTGCCAGCAGTCCGGACAGGGGGCCCCTTAGCACAGATACGCAGTATTTT; CDR3 protein: CASSPDRGPLSTDTQYF
J gene: TRBJ2-7; D gene: NA; V gene: TRBV6-5; clone size: NA; CDR3 DNA: TGTGCCAGCGGGAGGACTCCCTCCTACGAGCAGTACTTC; CDR3 protein: CASGRTPSYEQYF
J gene: TRBJ2-7; D gene: TRBD1; V gene: TRBV7-2; clone size: NA; CDR3 DNA: TGTGCCAGCAGCTCACCAGGGGGCTACGAGCAGTACTTC; CDR3 protein: CASSSPGGYEQYF